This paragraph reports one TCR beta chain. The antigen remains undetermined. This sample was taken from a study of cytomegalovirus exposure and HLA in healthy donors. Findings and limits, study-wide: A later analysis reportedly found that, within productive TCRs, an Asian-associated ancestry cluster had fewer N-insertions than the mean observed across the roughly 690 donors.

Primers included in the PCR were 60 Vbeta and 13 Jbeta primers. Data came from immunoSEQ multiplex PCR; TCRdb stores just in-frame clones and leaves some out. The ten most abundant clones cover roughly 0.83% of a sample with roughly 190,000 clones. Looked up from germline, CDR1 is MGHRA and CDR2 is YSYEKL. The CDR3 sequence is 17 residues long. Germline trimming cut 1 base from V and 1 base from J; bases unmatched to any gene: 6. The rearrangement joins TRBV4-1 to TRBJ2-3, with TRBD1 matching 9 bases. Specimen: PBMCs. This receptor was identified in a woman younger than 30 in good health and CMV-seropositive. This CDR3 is CASSQGVRDRGTDTQYF. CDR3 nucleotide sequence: TGCGCCAGCAGCCAAGGAGTACGGGACAGGGGCACAGATACGCAGTATTTT.